The 18 T cell receptor beta chains given below trace back to one sample, sequenced in a study of blood T cell repertoires in COVID-19. Measured with immunoSEQ multiplex PCR; TCRdb has only the in-frame clones, and not every one. The table includes about 360,000 clones, around 90% detected once. The sample taken for sequencing was PBMCs or T cells enriched from blood (not recorded which). These receptors were taken from a woman in her forties with acute COVID-19.

The chain links TRBV18 to TRBJ2-5, with D tentatively TRBD1 (6 bases). The ends were cut back, 6 bases at V and 1 base at J, with 12 bases in the middle. The CDR3 has 14 amino acids. CDR1 is KGHSH and CDR2 is LQKENI in the germline V gene. The CDR3 region is CASSRQGLQETQYF. The CDR3 DNA is TGTGCCAGCTCGCGGCAGGGGCTCCAAGAGACCCAGTACTTC.

The CDR3 DNA reads as TGTGCCAGCAGCTTAGTGGGCAGGGCATACGAGCAGTACTTC. Translated, it gives CASSLVGRAYEQYF. The V and J genes are TRBV7-8 and TRBJ2-7; D possibly corresponds to TRBD1 (5 bases). V gave up 1 base and J gave up 4 bases, with 11 bases separating them. CDR1 and CDR2 (germline): SGHVS, FQNEAQ. This CDR3 contains 14 residues.

This chain joins TRBV2 and TRBJ1-4; 9 bases are shared with TRBD1. Germline assignment: CDR1 SNHLY and CDR2 FYNNEI. This CDR3 region has 15 residues. Trimming cost V 5 bases and J 8 bases; bases outside gene matches: 9. As DNA, the CDR3 is TGTGCCAGCAGTTCCGTACAGGGGGCGCGAGAAAAACTGTTTTTT. Amino acids: CASSSVQGAREKLFF.

The rearrangement uses TRBV9 and TRBJ1-1; 8 bases agree with TRBD1. Germline V gene data show CDR1 as SGDLS and CDR2 as YYNGEE. The CDR3 has 14 residues. The trim removed 3 bases at V and 1 base at J, leaving 2 bases unmatched. CDR3 nucleotide sequence: TGTGCCAGCAGCGCCGGACAGGGGAACACTGAAGCTTTCTTT. It codes for CASSAGQGNTEAFF.

The chain employs TRBV5-5 and TRBJ2-1, with TRBD2 as a possible D gene (5 bases). There are 15 residues in the CDR3. V lost 2 bases, J lost 5 bases, and 14 bases lay in between. Germline V lookup: CDR1 SGHKS, CDR2 YYEKEE (reference sequence). The DNA of the CDR3 is TGTGCCAGCAGCTTCGCTCCGGCGGGTAACAATGAGCAGTTCTTC. Translation: CASSFAPAGNNEQFF.

The table lists this clone with a few counts. The rearrangement uses TRBV5-8 and TRBJ1-5; 8 positions match TRBD1. Germline V CDR1 and CDR2: SGHTS, YDEGEE. Germline trimming cut 1 base from V and 7 bases from J; bases unmatched to any gene: 4. This CDR3 has 14 amino acids. CDR3 region: CASSLTGGGQPQHF. CDR3 bases: TGTGCCAGCAGCTTGACAGGGGGGGGACAGCCCCAGCATTTT.

The chain couples TRBV6-5 to TRBJ2-2; TRBD2 matches 7 bases. This CDR3 spans 15 amino acids. V gave up 5 bases and J gave up 1 base; unmatched junction bases: 4. Germline V CDR1 and CDR2: MNHEY, SVGAGI. The CDR3 region is CASSKKRGNTGELFF. The CDR3 nucleotides read TGTGCCAGCAGTAAAAAGCGGGGGAACACCGGGGAGCTGTTTTTT.

This clone has just one count. CDR3 sequence: CASSHEGNQPQHF. DNA for the CDR3: TGTGCCAGCAGCCACGAGGGCAATCAGCCCCAGCATTTT. The chain joins TRBV5-5 to TRBJ1-5; D gene unclear. V was pared by 4 bases and J by 2 bases, with 7 bases between. Germline CDR1 reads SGHKS; CDR2 reads YYEKEE (reference sequence). The CDR3 is made up of 13 amino acids.

This clone was recorded only once. CDR3: CASSPNTVGYTF. The DNA of the CDR3 is TGTGCCAGCAGCCCCAACACCGTTGGCTACACCTTC. The chain combines TRBV7-8 with TRBJ1-2; unclear D gene. This CDR3 has 12 amino acids. The germline gives CDR1 SGHVS, CDR2 FQNEAQ. With 5 bases removed from V and 7 bases from J, the gap between germline ends came to 11 bases.

The chain carries TRBV15 and TRBJ2-5; 7 bases line up with TRBD1. CDR1 is LNHNV, CDR2 YYDKDF, per germline (reference sequence). Losses at the gene ends were 6 bases for V and 2 bases for J; bases not matched to a gene: 9. CDR3 length: 15 residues. CDR3 protein: CATSQRQGWQETQYF. CDR3 in DNA: TGTGCCACCAGTCAACGACAGGGTTGGCAAGAGACCCAGTACTTC. The full variable domain, completed using reference TRBV15 and TRBJ2-5, is DAMVIQNPRYQVTQFGKPVTLSCSQTLNHNVMYWYQQKSSQAPKLLFHYYDKDFNNEADTPDNFQSRRPNTSFCFLDIRSPGLGDTAMYLCATSQRQGWQETQYFGPGTRLLVL.

This chain connects TRBV11-3 to TRBJ1-1; the D is unclear. The germline CDR1 and CDR2 sequences are SGHNT and YENEEA. The CDR3 covers 13 residues. V gave up 3 bases and J gave up 6 bases, with 11 bases separating them. The CDR3 here is CASSFQAGSEAFF. The CDR3 coding sequence is TGTGCCAGCAGCTTCCAAGCAGGATCTGAAGCTTTCTTT.

The chain uses TRBV5-1 and TRBJ1-5, with 9 bases fitting TRBD1. The CDR3 covers 15 residues. V dropped 2 bases and J dropped 6; count of bases not matched to a gene: 6. The germline gives CDR1 SGHRS, CDR2 YFSETQ. The CDR3 loop reads CASSLNTGGGQPQHF. The CDR3 region has the DNA TGCGCCAGCAGCTTAAATACAGGGGGCGGTCAGCCCCAGCATTTT.

The chain links TRBV5-1 to TRBJ1-3; perhaps TRBD1 as D (6 bases). This CDR3 has 18 residues. Trimming took off 3 bases at V and 2 bases at J, with 21 bases between the two ends. The germline CDR1 and CDR2 sequences are SGHRS and YFSETQ. CDR3: CASSSFAGGETPGNTIYF. The CDR3 DNA is TGCGCCAGCAGCTCCTTCGCGGGGGGCGAAACCCCTGGAAACACCATATATTTT.

The CDR3 spells CASSLARGGGYTF. The CDR3 DNA sequence: TGTGCCAGCAGTTTAGCTCGGGGAGGAGGCTACACCTTC. J is TRBJ1-2 and V is TRBV12-3 or TRBV12-4; D is uncertain. Between the trimmed V and J ends, which lost 0 bases and 8 bases, there was a span of 10 bases. The CDR3 spans 13 residues.

V is TRBV15 and J is TRBJ2-3; D remains unclear. In germline, CDR1 is LNHNV, CDR2 YYDKDF (reference sequence). This CDR3 region has 15 residues. V was clipped by 0 bases and J by 4 bases, with 11 bases between them. CDR3 residues: CATSRDSGGSDTQYF. The CDR3 nucleotides read TGTGCCACCAGCAGAGATTCAGGTGGGTCAGATACGCAGTATTTT.

The chain has TRBV2 and TRBJ2-1; 11 bases are a match to TRBD2. The CDR3 loop spans 15 amino acids. Germline V gene data show CDR1 as SNHLY and CDR2 as FYNNEI. The V segment lost 5 bases and the J segment 6 bases; nucleotides outside the gene matches: 6. This chain's CDR3 is CASSSSGRRLNEQFF. CDR3 in DNA: TGTGCCAGCAGTTCTAGCGGGAGGAGGCTCAATGAGCAGTTCTTC.

The chain is built from TRBV19 and TRBJ2-1; D not resolved. Trimming removed 4 bases from V and 9 bases from J, with 10 bases in between. This CDR3 comprises 12 residues. Germline V gene data show CDR1 as LNHDA and CDR2 as SQIVND (reference sequence). CDR3 nucleotide sequence: TGTGCCAGTAGTAACCCCGCGCCTGAGCAGTTCTTC. Its protein product is CASSNPAPEQFF.

The V call is TRBV5-1, the J call TRBJ1-1; D is unclear. Germline loops: CDR1 SGHRS, CDR2 YFSETQ. V lost 0 bases to trimming and J lost 1 base, with 10 bases between them. The CDR3 covers 15 residues. The CDR3 bases are TGCGCCAGCAGCTTGGGGGAGTACCCGAACACTGAAGCTTTCTTT. It codes for CASSLGEYPNTEAFF.